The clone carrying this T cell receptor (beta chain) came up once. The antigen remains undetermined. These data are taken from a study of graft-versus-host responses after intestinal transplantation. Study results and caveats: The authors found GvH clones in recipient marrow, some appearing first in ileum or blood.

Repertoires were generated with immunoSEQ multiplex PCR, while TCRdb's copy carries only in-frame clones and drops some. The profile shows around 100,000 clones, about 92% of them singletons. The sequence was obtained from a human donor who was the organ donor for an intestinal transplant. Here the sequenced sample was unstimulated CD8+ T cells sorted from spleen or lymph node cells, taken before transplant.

The DNA of the CDR3 is TGCGCCAGCAGTGAGGGTCTAGCGGGAGGGCCGGGAAATGAGCAGTTCTTC. Translation gives CASSEGLAGGPGNEQFF. V and J are TRBV10-1 and TRBJ2-1; 12 nucleotides line up with TRBD2. There are 17 residues in the CDR3. Germline lookup yields CDR1 WNHNN and CDR2 SYGVQD (reference sequence). V lost 2 bases and J lost 7; bases outside the gene matches: 9.